The 23 T cell receptor beta chains presented below share a single source sample, sequenced in a study of response to subunit inactivated influenza vaccine. TCRdb re-called the RT-PCR reads through MiXCR, storing one row per CDR3 protein. The table has roughly 570,000 distinct CDR3 sequences, over 10% seen once. Here the sequenced sample was PBMCs from blood, taken around seven weeks after vaccination. The receptors come from a man over 45 who received an inactivated influenza vaccine.

In this sample, this clonotype turned up many times. The chain combines TRBV12-3 or TRBV12-4 with TRBJ2-5; D remains ambiguous. The V gene lost 5 bases and the J gene lost 5 bases, with 18 bases spanning the gap. This CDR3 has 15 amino acids. In nucleotides, the CDR3 is TGTGCCAGCAGTCCCCCCCGACATTGGTCTGAGACCCAGTACTTC. It codes for CASSPPRHWSETQYF.

In this sample, this clonotype turned up a few times. This chain links TRBV4-1 with TRBJ1-1; 7 nucleotides align to TRBD1. Germline V CDR1 and CDR2: MGHRA, YSYEKL. This CDR3 is built from 16 residues. The V segment lost 4 bases and the J segment 0 bases; nucleotides outside the gene matches: 8. In DNA, the CDR3 is TGCGCCAGCAGCCTATACGGACAGGCGATGAACACTGAAGCTTTCTTT. Its protein is CASSLYGQAMNTEAFF.

The chain uses TRBV11-2 and TRBJ2-7, with D perhaps assigned TRBD1 or TRBD2 (8 bases each). Germline V CDR1 and CDR2: SGHAT, FQNNGV. Trimming pared 5 bases from V and 3 bases from J, leaving 29 bases between. The CDR3 has 19 amino acids. The DNA of the CDR3 is TGTGCCAGCAGCCCTGACAGGGGACGGACTAGCTGGAAGCTCTACGAGCAGTACTTC. As protein: CASSPDRGRTSWKLYEQYF.

The V gene is TRBV28, the J gene TRBJ2-3; tentative D call: TRBD2 (5 bases). Germline loops: CDR1 MDHEN, CDR2 SYDVKM. The V end lost 10 bases, the J end lost 0 bases, and 11 bases lay between the germline ends. The CDR3 is made up of 13 amino acids. CDR3 DNA sequence: TGTGCCATCGTGCCGGGGAGCACAGATACGCAGTATTTT. Translated, it gives CAIVPGSTDTQYF.

The genes are TRBV20-1 and TRBJ2-5; D is perhaps TRBD1 (6 bases). V lost 6 bases and J 3 bases, leaving 14 bases between the germline ends. The CDR3 has 13 residues. The germline gives CDR1 DFQATT, CDR2 SNEGSKA (reference sequence). CDR3 region: CSASHRVEETQYF. In DNA form, the CDR3 reads TGCAGTGCCTCCCACAGGGTCGAAGAGACCCAGTACTTC.

This clonotype has only a few counts. The chain links TRBV12-3 or TRBV12-4 to TRBJ2-7; 7 nucleotides agree with TRBD1. CDR3 size: 11 residues. The junction had 2 bases not matched to a gene; V was cut back by 3 bases and J by 9 bases. DNA of the CDR3: TGTGCCAGCAGTTTCGACAGGGTGCAGTACTTC. It encodes CASSFDRVQYF.

The genes are TRBV4-1 and TRBJ1-5; D unresolved. Trimming took 0 bases from V and 6 from J, leaving 9 bases between them. This CDR3 has 14 amino acids. Germline V gene sequence: CDR1 MGHRA, CDR2 YSYEKL. The CDR3 loop is CASSQEGIGQPQHF. The DNA for the CDR3 is TGCGCCAGCAGCCAAGAGGGGATCGGTCAGCCCCAGCATTTT.

The sample holds many counts of this clonotype. V and J are TRBV5-1 and TRBJ2-5; 8 bases map to TRBD2. There are 18 residues in the CDR3. Germline V gene sequence: CDR1 SGHRS, CDR2 YFSETQ. The trim removed 0 bases at V and 2 bases at J, leaving 12 bases unmatched. CDR3 loop: CASSLVVMSSGQQETQYF. The CDR3 DNA follows: TGCGCCAGCAGCTTGGTGGTTATGTCTAGCGGGCAACAAGAGACCCAGTACTTC.

V is TRBV20-1 and J is TRBJ1-2; D is unclear. Trimming removed 3 bases from V and 4 bases from J, with 12 bases in between. The CDR3 extends over 13 amino acids. Germline assignment: CDR1 DFQATT and CDR2 SNEGSKA (reference sequence). CDR3 nucleotides: TGCAGTGCTAGGGAAGGAACCTCCTATGGCTACACCTTC. Its translation: CSAREGTSYGYTF.

This clonotype has a count of ten or more. The V gene is TRBV12-3 or TRBV12-4, the J gene TRBJ2-7; no definite D call. This CDR3 is 12 amino acids long. V was trimmed by 1 base and J by 6 bases, leaving 7 bases between them. This CDR3 reads CASSLEGGEQYF. The CDR3 DNA is TGTGCCAGCAGTTTAGAGGGCGGCGAGCAGTACTTC.

This clonotype was seen a few times. The chain couples TRBV5-1 to TRBJ2-1, with 9 bases matching TRBD1. CDR3 length equals 17 residues. Per the germline V gene, CDR1 is SGHRS and CDR2 is YFSETQ. V lost 0 bases to trimming and J lost 8 bases; unmatched junction nucleotides: 12. The CDR3 spells CASSLASGTGYFDEQFF. Here the CDR3 DNA reads TGCGCCAGCAGCTTGGCCTCCGGGACAGGGTACTTCGATGAGCAGTTCTTC.

This clonotype has a count of ten or more. V usage is TRBV7-6 and J usage is TRBJ2-1, with TRBD2 matching 11 bases. V lost 2 bases to trimming and J lost 7 bases; unmatched junction nucleotides: 4. The CDR3 totals 15 residues. The germline V gene encodes CDR1 SGHVS and CDR2 FNYEAQ. Here the CDR3 reads CASSLLAGGRNEQFF. The DNA for the CDR3 is TGTGCCAGCAGCTTATTAGCGGGAGGGCGTAATGAGCAGTTCTTC.

The gene calls are TRBV7-2 and TRBJ2-5; TRBD2 aligns across 8 bases. The CDR3 has 15 amino acids. Germline V gene data show CDR1 as SGHTA and CDR2 as FQGNSA. J gave up 2 bases and V 5 bases, and 7 bases lay outside the gene matches. CDR3 in DNA: TGTGCCAGCAGCGCGTGGCGGGGGGTGCAAGAGACCCAGTACTTC. Its translation is CASSAWRGVQETQYF.

A few counts support this clonotype. The chain recombines TRBV28 with TRBJ2-7; 7 bases line up with TRBD2. The junction had 13 bases not matched to a gene; V was cut back by 8 bases and J by 6 bases. The germline V gene has CDR1 MDHEN and CDR2 SYDVKM. The CDR3 length is 14 residues. The CDR3 DNA reads as TGTGCCAGCTTAAGACCGGGAGGTGTCCCCGAGCAGTACTTC. This translates into CASLRPGGVPEQYF. The variable domain in full, with the rest retrieved from reference TRBV28 and TRBJ2-7, is DVKVTQSSRYLVKRTGEKVFLECVQDMDHENMFWYRQDPGLGLRLIYFSYDVKMKEKGDIPEGYSVSREKKERFSLILESASTNQTSMYLCASLRPGGVPEQYFGPGTRLTVT.

The gene calls are TRBV4-3 and TRBJ2-1; D not certain. Deletions cut 0 bases from V and 8 bases from J, with 8 bases between. CDR1 is LGHNA, CDR2 YSLEER, per germline. The CDR3 length is 13 residues. The CDR3 DNA sequence: TGCGCCAGCAGCCAAGAGGGGAAGCATGAGCAGTTCTTC. This gives the protein CASSQEGKHEQFF.

This chain connects TRBV10-2 to TRBJ2-7, with 8 bases matching TRBD2. CDR3 length equals 18 residues. V dropped 0 bases and J dropped 0; count of bases not matched to a gene: 10. Germline V gene sequence: CDR1 WSHSY, CDR2 SAAADI. This CDR3 reads CASSESRLARPSSYEQYF. The CDR3 coding sequence is TGCGCCAGCAGTGAGTCGAGACTAGCGAGGCCGAGCTCCTACGAGCAGTACTTC.

The chain combines TRBV12-3 or TRBV12-4 with TRBJ1-2, with 9 bases matching TRBD1. CDR3 length equals 13 residues. The ends lost 7 bases at V and 7 bases at J; junction bases unmatched: 7. The CDR3 DNA reads TGTGCCAGCACCCCCGGGACAGGGATTGGCTACACCTTC. Encoded protein: CASTPGTGIGYTF.

This sequence joins TRBV7-9 and TRBJ2-5, with a weak D call TRBD1 (5 bases). Trimming pared 4 bases from V and 4 bases from J, leaving 13 bases between. CDR1 is SEHNR and CDR2 is FQNEAQ in the germline V gene (reference sequence). CDR3 size: 14 residues. CDR3 in DNA: TGTGCCAGCAGCTCGCTAGACAGCCTAGAGACCCAGTACTTC. This translates into CASSSLDSLETQYF. Full variable domain (remainder filled in from reference TRBV7-9 and TRBJ2-5): DTGVSQNPRHKITKRGQNVTFRCDPISEHNRLYWYRQTLGQGPEFLTYFQNEAQLEKSRLLSDRFSAERPKGSFSTLEIQRTEQGDSAMYLCASSSLDSLETQYFGPGTRLLVL.

V and J are TRBV3-1 and TRBJ1-5; tentatively, D is TRBD1 (5 bases). Germline CDR1 and CDR2: LGHDT and YNNKEL (reference sequence). Trimming took 1 base from V and 11 from J, leaving 12 bases between them. The CDR3 length is 13 residues. The CDR3 spells CASSQGMVGAQHF. The CDR3 DNA reads as TGTGCCAGCAGCCAAGGAATGGTGGGGGCCCAGCATTTT.

The chain uses TRBV29-1 and TRBJ2-7; D is possibly TRBD1 (6 bases). Germline lookup yields CDR1 SQVTM and CDR2 ANQGSEA. The CDR3 is 14 amino acids. V lost 4 bases to trimming and J lost 5 bases, with 18 bases between them. The CDR3 loop is CSVVLYREGNEQYF. The CDR3 DNA reads TGCAGCGTTGTATTGTACAGGGAAGGTAACGAGCAGTACTTC.

CDR3 protein: CASSQDRDRGSEYF. The CDR3 region has the DNA TGCGCCAGCAGCCAAGACCGGGACAGGGGGTCTGAGTACTTC. The gene calls are TRBV4-1 and TRBJ2-5, with 11 bases fitting TRBD1. The CDR3 sequence is 14 residues long. V lost 0 bases and J lost 12; bases outside the gene matches: 6. CDR1 MGHRA and CDR2 YSYEKL come from the germline V gene.

The V call is TRBV5-1, the J call TRBJ1-1, with a weak D call TRBD1 (6 bases). This CDR3 comprises 15 residues. The V and J ends lost 1 base and 5 bases respectively, with 15 bases between them. Germline CDR1 and CDR2: SGHRS and YFSETQ. The CDR3 nucleotides are TGCGCCAGCAGCTTGATGGCACAGGGCGGGACTGAAGCTTTCTTT. Its translation: CASSLMAQGGTEAFF.

V is TRBV20-1 and J is TRBJ2-2, with a weak D call TRBD1 (6 bases). Germline CDR1 DFQATT, CDR2 SNEGSKA (reference sequence). V dropped 5 bases and J dropped 1 base, with 11 bases sitting between them. The CDR3 is made up of 14 amino acids. As DNA, the CDR3 is TGCAGTGCTCATCGGACAGTGAACACCGGGGAGCTGTTTTTT. As protein: CSAHRTVNTGELFF.